The 10 T cell receptor beta chains given below trace back to one sample, sequenced in a study of response to subunit inactivated influenza vaccine. TCRdb re-called the RT-PCR reads through MiXCR, storing one row per CDR3 protein. In the table there are 540,000 or so distinct CDR3 sequences, under 15% of which are singletons. The sequencing used PBMCs from blood, collected roughly 6 weeks after vaccination. These TCRs come from a man aged 45-60 years who received an inactivated influenza vaccine.

At least ten counts were recorded for this clonotype. V and J are TRBV6-5 and TRBJ1-2, with D possibly TRBD1 on 5 matching bases. Germline CDR1 is MNHEY and CDR2 is SVGAGI. V shed 2 bases and J shed 5 bases, with 12 bases lying between them. CDR3 length: 14 amino acids. CDR3 DNA sequence: TGTGCCAGCAGTTACGACAGCGCGTCGTATGGCTACACCTTC. It is translated as CASSYDSASYGYTF.

This clonotype was seen ten or more times. The CDR3, as DNA: TGTGCCAGCAGCACGAGCGGGAGGGCCTACAATGAGCAGTTCTTC. Protein: CASSTSGRAYNEQFF. J is TRBJ2-1 and V is TRBV3-1, with 10 bases aligning to TRBD2. The germline V gene encodes CDR1 LGHDT and CDR2 YNNKEL (reference sequence). This CDR3 contains 15 residues. With V trimmed by 5 bases and J by 2 bases, 3 bases remained unmatched.

A note on this clonotype: Sequence at one end of the junction differs from germline and may be a read error. The V call is TRBV27, the J call TRBJ2-3, with unresolved D. The CDR3 totals 14 residues. From germline, CDR1 is MNHEY and CDR2 SMNVEV (reference sequence). The chain's CDR3 is CASSKQGLRDTQYF. The CDR3 DNA follows: TGTGCTAGCAGCAAACAAGGGTTGAGGGATACGCAGTATTTT.

Many counts were recorded for this clonotype. V usage is TRBV20-1 and J usage is TRBJ2-1; D is uncertain. The ends were cut back, 0 bases at V and 5 bases at J, with 8 bases in the middle. Germline loops: CDR1 DFQATT, CDR2 SNEGSKA (reference sequence). This CDR3 is 13 amino acids long. The CDR3 DNA sequence: TGCAGTGCTAGAGATATACTTCACAATGAGCAGTTCTTC. Translating gives CSARDILHNEQFF.

The sample holds a few counts of this clonotype. The genes are TRBV7-2 and TRBJ2-1, with a possible D match to TRBD1 (5 bases). The CDR3 totals 17 residues. Germline values: CDR1 SGHTA, CDR2 FQGNSA. V shed 4 bases and J shed 5 bases, with 21 bases lying between them. CDR3 in DNA: TGTGCCAGCAGCTCCGCCGCATGGTACAGGACCAACAATGAGCAGTTCTTC. Translated: CASSSAAWYRTNNEQFF.

In this sample, this clonotype turned up a few times. This rearrangement joins TRBV7-9 to TRBJ1-1; D gene ambiguous. The CDR3 spans 14 residues. Germline V gene lookup returns CDR1 SEHNR and CDR2 FQNEAQ (reference sequence). With 1 base removed from V and 0 bases from J, the gap between germline ends came to 6 bases. The chain's CDR3 is CASSLDTMNTEAFF. For the CDR3, the DNA is TGTGCCAGCAGCTTAGACACCATGAACACTGAAGCTTTCTTT.

This clonotype was observed a few times. The chain recombines TRBV29-1 with TRBJ2-5; possibly TRBD2 for D (7 bases). Trimming shortened V by 5 bases and J by 5 bases, and 15 bases separated the two germline ends. The V gene's germline CDR1 is SQVTM and CDR2 ANQGSEA. CDR3 size: 13 residues. CDR3 in DNA: TGCAGCGTTCGGGGGGCGGCTGAGGAGACCCAGTACTTC. Translating gives CSVRGAAEETQYF.

The V and J genes are TRBV6-2 or TRBV6-3 and TRBJ1-5; no reliable D call. CDR1 and CDR2 (germline): MNHEY, SVGEGT. The CDR3 length is 15 residues. Trimming took off 2 bases at V and 1 base at J, with 9 bases between the two ends. The CDR3 nucleotides read TGTGCCAGCAGTTACAGCGGGGTAAGCAATCAGCCCCAGCATTTT. It encodes CASSYSGVSNQPQHF.

The chain has TRBV6-1 and TRBJ2-7; 7 bases fit TRBD2. Per germline, CDR1 MNHNS and CDR2 SASEGT. The CDR3 runs to 15 residues. J gave up 3 bases and V 1 base, and 6 bases lay outside the gene matches. CDR3 in DNA: TGTGCCAGCAGTGAAGGGGAGGGGTACCGCTACGAGCAGTACTTC. Encoded protein: CASSEGEGYRYEQYF.

The V gene is TRBV11-2, the J gene TRBJ2-1; maybe TRBD1 (6 bases). CDR1 is SGHAT, CDR2 FQNNGV, per germline. V lost 5 bases, J lost 12 bases, and 26 bases lay in between. There are 16 residues in the CDR3. The CDR3 nucleotides read TGTGCCAGCAGCCCGGCCCGGGACATCCGCGCCGATTGGCAGTTCTTC. This sequence encodes CASSPARDIRADWQFF.